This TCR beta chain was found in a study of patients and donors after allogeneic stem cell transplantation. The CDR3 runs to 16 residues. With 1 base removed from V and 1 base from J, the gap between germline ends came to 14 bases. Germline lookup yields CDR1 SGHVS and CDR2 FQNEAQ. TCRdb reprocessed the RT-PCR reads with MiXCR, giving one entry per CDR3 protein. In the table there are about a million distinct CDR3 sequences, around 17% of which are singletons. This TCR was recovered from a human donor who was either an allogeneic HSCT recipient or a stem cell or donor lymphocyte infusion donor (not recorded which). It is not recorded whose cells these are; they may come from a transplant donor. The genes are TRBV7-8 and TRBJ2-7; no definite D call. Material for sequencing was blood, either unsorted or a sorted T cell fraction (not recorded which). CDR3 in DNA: TGTGCCAGCAGCTTAGTCGTCCAGGCCGATTCCTACGAGCAGTACTTC. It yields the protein CASSLVVQADSYEQYF.